Listed below are T cell receptor beta chains from one sample, sequenced in a study of blood T cell repertoires in COVID-19. Assay: immunoSEQ multiplex PCR; the TCRdb copy retains only in-frame clones and omits some. The sample carries approximately 99,000 clones, 70% to 90% recorded once. The material sequenced was peripheral blood. Receptors originate from a man aged 45-60 years with COVID-19, enrolled during active disease. The conserved cysteine and the conserved F or W are not part of the CDR3 here.

>TRBV7-9|TRBJ2-2
ASSPRGLSTGELF
>TRBV3-1/TRBV3-2|TRBJ2-1
ASSQGGTSEQF
>TRBV6-6|TRBJ1-6
ASSYGQRLPNSPLH
>TRBV19|TRBJ1-2
ASSLDRGTNYGYT
>TRBV9|TRBJ2-1
ASSPREGGQGYNEQF
>TRBV2|TRBJ1-5
ASNRESNQPQH
>TRBV7-8|TRBJ1-5
ASSRPRVGGSDQPQH
>TRBV6-6|TRBJ1-4
ASTTPGTGDEKLF
>TRBV7-9|TRBJ1-4
ASGALQGRDEKLF
>TRBV28|TRBJ1-2
ASSFTGELMYGYT
>TRBV5-1|TRBJ2-3
ASSLRPGQATDTQY
>TRBV29-1|TRBJ1-2
SVEGGDYGYT
>TRBV20-1|TRBJ1-5
SASSRGDQPQH
>TRBV7-8|TRBJ1-2
ASSVRQGDEGYT
>TRBV6-1|TRBJ2-5
ASSERQLGGY
>TRBV14|TRBJ1-4
ASSQGTVSGEKLF
>TRBV27|TRBJ1-6
ASSRGGSSYNSPLH
>TRBV5-1|TRBJ1-5
ASSLQGGNQPQH
>TRBV18|TRBJ1-2
ASSPQQGRGYDYGYT
>TRBV6-5|TRBJ1-5
ASSGGTSSNQPQH
>TRBV3-1/TRBV3-2|TRBJ1-5
ASSQGGGSNQPQH
>TRBV6-2/TRBV6-3|TRBJ2-1
ASSYPGTGKDNEQF
>TRBV4-1|TRBJ1-4
ASSQAGVGNEKLF
>TRBV4-1|TRBJ2-5
ASSRLAGETQY